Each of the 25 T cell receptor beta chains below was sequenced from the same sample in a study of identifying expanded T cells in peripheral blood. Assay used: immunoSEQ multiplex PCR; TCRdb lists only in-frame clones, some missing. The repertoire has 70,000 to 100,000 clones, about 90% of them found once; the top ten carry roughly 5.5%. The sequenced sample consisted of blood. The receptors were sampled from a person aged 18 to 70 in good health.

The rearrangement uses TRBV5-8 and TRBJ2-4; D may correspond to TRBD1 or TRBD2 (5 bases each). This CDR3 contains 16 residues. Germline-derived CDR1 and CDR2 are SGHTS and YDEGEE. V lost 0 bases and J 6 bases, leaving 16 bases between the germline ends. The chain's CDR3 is CASSLAWDGRGNIQYF. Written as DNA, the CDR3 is TGTGCCAGCAGCTTGGCCTGGGACGGAAGGGGAAACATTCAGTACTTC.

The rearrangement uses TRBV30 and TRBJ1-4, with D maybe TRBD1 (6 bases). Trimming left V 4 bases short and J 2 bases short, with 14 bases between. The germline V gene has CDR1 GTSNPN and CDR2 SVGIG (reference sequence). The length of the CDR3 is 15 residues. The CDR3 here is CAWKRGRSTNEKLFF. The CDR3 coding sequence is TGTGCCTGGAAGCGGGGGCGGTCTACTAATGAAAAACTGTTTTTT.

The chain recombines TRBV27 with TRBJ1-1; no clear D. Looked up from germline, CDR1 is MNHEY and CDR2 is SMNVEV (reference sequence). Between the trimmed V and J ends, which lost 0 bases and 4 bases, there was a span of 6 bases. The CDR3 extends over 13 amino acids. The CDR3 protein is CASSLSVGTEAFF. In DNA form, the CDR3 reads TGTGCCAGCAGTTTATCCGTCGGCACTGAAGCTTTCTTT.

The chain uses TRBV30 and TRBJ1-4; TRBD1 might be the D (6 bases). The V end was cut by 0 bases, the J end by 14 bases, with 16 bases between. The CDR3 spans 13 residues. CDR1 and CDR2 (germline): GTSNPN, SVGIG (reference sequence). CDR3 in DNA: TGTGCCTGGAGTGTACGGGGGGGGACAAGGCTGTTTTTT. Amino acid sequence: CAWSVRGGTRLFF.

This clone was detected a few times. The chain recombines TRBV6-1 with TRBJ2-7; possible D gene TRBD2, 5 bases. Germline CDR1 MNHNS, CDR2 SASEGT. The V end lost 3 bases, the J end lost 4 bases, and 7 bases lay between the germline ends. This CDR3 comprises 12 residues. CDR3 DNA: TGTGCCAGCAGTGAGACGGGATACGAGCAGTACTTC. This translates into CASSETGYEQYF.

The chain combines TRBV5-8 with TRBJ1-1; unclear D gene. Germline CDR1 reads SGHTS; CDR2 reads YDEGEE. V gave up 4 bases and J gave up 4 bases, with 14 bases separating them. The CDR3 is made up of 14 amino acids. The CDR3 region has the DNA TGTGCCAGCAGCATGCCACCTGGAAGCACTGAAGCTTTCTTT. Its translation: CASSMPPGSTEAFF.

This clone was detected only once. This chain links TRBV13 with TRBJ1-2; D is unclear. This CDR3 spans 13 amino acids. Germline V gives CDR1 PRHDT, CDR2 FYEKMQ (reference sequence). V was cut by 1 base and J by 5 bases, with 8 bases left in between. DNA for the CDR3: TGTGCCAGCAGCTTAGTCGATGGATATGGCTACACCTTC. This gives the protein CASSLVDGYGYTF.

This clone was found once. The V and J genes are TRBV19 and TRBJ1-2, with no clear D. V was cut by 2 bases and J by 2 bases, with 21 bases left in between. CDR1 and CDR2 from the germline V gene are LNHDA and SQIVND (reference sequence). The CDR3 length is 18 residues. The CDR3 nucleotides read TGTGCCAGTAGTATAAAGGTTGTCCAGCCAGTACCAAACTATGGCTACACCTTC. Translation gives CASSIKVVQPVPNYGYTF.

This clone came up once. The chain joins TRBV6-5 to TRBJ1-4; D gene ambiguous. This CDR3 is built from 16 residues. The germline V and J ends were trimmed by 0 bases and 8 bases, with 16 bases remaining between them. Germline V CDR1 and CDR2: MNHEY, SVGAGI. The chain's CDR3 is CASSYSSFGADEKLFF. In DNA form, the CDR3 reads TGTGCCAGCAGTTACTCTTCATTCGGAGCGGACGAAAAACTGTTTTTT.

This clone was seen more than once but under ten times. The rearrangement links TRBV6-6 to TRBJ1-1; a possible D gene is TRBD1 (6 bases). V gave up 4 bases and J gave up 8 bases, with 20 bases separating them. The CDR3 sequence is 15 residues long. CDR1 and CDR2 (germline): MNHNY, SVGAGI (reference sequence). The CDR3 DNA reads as TGTGCCAGCAGTTCCCGGACAGCTACACACCCCGAAGCTTTCTTT. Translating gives CASSSRTATHPEAFF.

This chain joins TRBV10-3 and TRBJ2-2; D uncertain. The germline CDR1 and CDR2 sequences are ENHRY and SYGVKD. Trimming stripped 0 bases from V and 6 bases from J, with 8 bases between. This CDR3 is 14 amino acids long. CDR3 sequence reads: CAISESTPAGELFF. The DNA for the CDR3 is TGTGCCATCAGTGAGTCGACTCCGGCCGGGGAGCTGTTTTTT.

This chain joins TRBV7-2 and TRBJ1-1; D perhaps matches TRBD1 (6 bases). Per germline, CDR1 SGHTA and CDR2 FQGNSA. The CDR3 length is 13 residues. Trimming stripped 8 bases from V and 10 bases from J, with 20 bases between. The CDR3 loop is CASLRRGAGRAFF. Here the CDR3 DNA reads TGTGCCAGCCTTAGGCGGGGGGCGGGGAGAGCTTTCTTT.

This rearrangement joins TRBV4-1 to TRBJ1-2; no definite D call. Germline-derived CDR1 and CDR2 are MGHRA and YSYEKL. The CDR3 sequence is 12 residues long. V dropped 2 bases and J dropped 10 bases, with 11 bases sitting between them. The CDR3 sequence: CASSQSTVVYTF. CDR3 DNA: TGCGCCAGCAGCCAATCGACGGTAGTCTACACCTTC.

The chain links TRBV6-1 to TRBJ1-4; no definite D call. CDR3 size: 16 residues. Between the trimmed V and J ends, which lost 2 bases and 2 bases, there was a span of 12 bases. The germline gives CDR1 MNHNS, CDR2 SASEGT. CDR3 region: CASSEFPITTNEKLFF. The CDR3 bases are TGTGCCAGCAGTGAATTTCCCATCACGACTAATGAAAAACTGTTTTTT.

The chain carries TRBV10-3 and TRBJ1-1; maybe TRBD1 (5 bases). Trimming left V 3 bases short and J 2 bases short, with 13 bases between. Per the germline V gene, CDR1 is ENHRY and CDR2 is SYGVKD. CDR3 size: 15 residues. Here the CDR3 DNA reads TGTGCCATCAGTGACGCGAGGGGACCTAACACTGAAGCTTTCTTT. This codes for CAISDARGPNTEAFF.

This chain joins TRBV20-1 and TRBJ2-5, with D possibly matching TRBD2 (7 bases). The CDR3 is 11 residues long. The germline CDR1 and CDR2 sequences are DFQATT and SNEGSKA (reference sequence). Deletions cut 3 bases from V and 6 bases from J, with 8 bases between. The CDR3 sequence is CSARGGQTQYF. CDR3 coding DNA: TGCAGTGCTAGGGGGGGGCAGACCCAGTACTTC.

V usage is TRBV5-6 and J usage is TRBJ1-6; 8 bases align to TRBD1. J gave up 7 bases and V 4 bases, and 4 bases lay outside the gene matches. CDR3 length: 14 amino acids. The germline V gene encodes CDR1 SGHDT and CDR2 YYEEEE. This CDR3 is CASSRQGWNSPLHF. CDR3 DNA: TGTGCCAGCAGCCGACAGGGGTGGAATTCACCCCTCCACTTT.

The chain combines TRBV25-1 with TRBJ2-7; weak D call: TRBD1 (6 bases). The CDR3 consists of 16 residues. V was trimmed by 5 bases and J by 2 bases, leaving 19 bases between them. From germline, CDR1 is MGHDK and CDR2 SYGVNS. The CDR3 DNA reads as TGTGCCAGCAGTATAGGACAGACTCAAAGTCCCTACGAGCAGTACTTC. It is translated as CASSIGQTQSPYEQYF.

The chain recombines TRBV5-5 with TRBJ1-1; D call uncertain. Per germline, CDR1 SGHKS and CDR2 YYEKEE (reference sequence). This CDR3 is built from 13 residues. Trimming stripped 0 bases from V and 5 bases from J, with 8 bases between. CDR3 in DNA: TGTGCCAGCAGCTTGGCCGTTGGAACTGAAGCTTTCTTT. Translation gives CASSLAVGTEAFF.

This CDR3 reads CASSYAGMETEAFF. CDR3 bases: TGTGCCAGCAGTTACGCAGGGATGGAAACTGAAGCTTTCTTT. The chain couples TRBV6-5 to TRBJ1-1, with a possible D match to TRBD1 (5 bases). Germline V gene sequence: CDR1 MNHEY, CDR2 SVGAGI. The CDR3 is 14 amino acids. Deletions cut 2 bases from V and 5 bases from J, with 12 bases between.

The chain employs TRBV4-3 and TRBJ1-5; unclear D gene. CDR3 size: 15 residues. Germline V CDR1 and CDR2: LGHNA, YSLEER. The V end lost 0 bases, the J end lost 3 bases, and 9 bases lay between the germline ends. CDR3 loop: CASSQERSFNQPQHF. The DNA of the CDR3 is TGCGCCAGCAGCCAAGAGAGAAGCTTCAATCAGCCCCAGCATTTT.

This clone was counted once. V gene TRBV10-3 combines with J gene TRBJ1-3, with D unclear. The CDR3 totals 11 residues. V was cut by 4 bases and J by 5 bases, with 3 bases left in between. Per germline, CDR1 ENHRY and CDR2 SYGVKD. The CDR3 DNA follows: TGTGCCATCAGTGCGCGAAACACCATATATTTT. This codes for CAISARNTIYF.

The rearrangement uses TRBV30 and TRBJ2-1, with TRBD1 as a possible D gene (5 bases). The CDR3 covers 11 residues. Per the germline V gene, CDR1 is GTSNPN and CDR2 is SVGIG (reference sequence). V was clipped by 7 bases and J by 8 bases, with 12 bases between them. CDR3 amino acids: CALSGQYEQFF. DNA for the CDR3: TGTGCCTTATCAGGGCAGTATGAGCAGTTCTTC.

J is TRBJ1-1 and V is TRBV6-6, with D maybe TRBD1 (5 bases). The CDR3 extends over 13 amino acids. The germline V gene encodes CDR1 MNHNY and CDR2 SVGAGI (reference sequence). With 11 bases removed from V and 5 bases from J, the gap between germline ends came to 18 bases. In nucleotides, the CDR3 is TGTGCCTGCCTAGCCCGACAGAGGACTGAAGCTTTCTTT. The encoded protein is CACLARQRTEAFF.

Here the CDR3 reads CASSWRQVGTEAFF. DNA for the CDR3: TGTGCCAGTAGTTGGCGGCAAGTGGGGACTGAAGCTTTCTTT. J is TRBJ1-1 and V is TRBV19; no clear D. Trimming left V 5 bases short and J 5 bases short, with 15 bases between. This CDR3 contains 14 residues. Germline loops: CDR1 LNHDA, CDR2 SQIVND (reference sequence).